The following is a T cell receptor (beta chain) sequence with its context. No antigen is known for it. This sample was taken from a study of vaccination and CD4 T cells after COVID-19. Study-level information: The authors used overlapping spike peptides from SARS-CoV-2, HCoV-NL63, HCoV-OC43 and HCoV-229E to stimulate cells.

As to time point: late sampling 161 to 241 days after vaccination in a few convalescent patients. As to treatment: approximately nine-day PBMC culture with coronavirus spike peptide pools or control peptides (ViraFEST assay). Germline loops: CDR1 WSHSY, CDR2 SAAADI. The CDR3 sequence is 16 residues long. Losses at the gene ends were 6 bases for V and 4 bases for J; bases not matched to a gene: 11. Sequencing of DNA taken from cultured CD4+ T cells relied on the Oncomine TCR Beta short-read assay. TCRdb fed the PCR reads into MiXCR, producing one record per CDR3 protein. The table lists about 17,000 distinct CDR3 sequences, around 50% of them singletons.

The sample in question was CD4+ T cells from blood, cultured in vitro, obtained about 7 months after SARS-CoV-2 vaccination. This receptor was obtained from a human donor who had recovered from COVID-19. J is TRBJ2-3 and V is TRBV10-2, with 9 bases fitting TRBD2. The CDR3 sequence: CASRRWTSASPDTQYF. Here the CDR3 DNA reads TGCGCCAGCAGGAGGTGGACTAGCGCATCTCCAGATACGCAGTATTTT.